One and the same sample provided the 27 T cell receptor beta chains below, sequenced in a study of T cells in Graves' hyperthyroidism and ophthalmopathy (dated by TCRdb to the late 2010s). Library preparation used multiplex PCR. The reads were generated on an Illumina HiSeq 2000. The TCR beta CDR3 regions were amplified from RNA transcripts. A first-round RT-PCR of the TCR CDR3 used the HTBI primer set with the Qiagen OneStep RT-PCR kit. The public reads were reanalyzed by TCRdb: fastp trimming at Q25, MiXCR alignment, in-frame beta chains only. All rows with the same CDR3 protein become a single entry with the most common DNA and genes. The sample table contains 550,000 to 650,000 distinct CDR3 sequences; only one count was recorded for 12% to 15% of them. 14% of the sample is in the top ten clones. The sample comprised blood. Source of these receptors: a woman aged 40 to 55 with Graves' hyperthyroidism.

This clonotype was picked up many times. This chain joins TRBV3-1 and TRBJ2-1; 15 bases line up with TRBD2. V was clipped by 4 bases and J by 6 bases; unmatched bases: 7. Germline-derived CDR1 and CDR2 are LGHDT and YNNKEL (reference sequence). The CDR3 runs to 17 residues. CDR3 bases: TGTGCCAGCAGCCCCGGACTAGCGGGAGGGTCTCCCAATGAGCAGTTCTTC. Translating gives CASSPGLAGGSPNEQFF.

V and J are TRBV6-5 and TRBJ2-7; TRBD2 aligns across 8 bases. V gave up 0 bases and J gave up 6 bases; unmatched junction bases: 4. The CDR3 spans 14 residues. CDR1 and CDR2 from the germline V gene are MNHEY and SVGAGI. CDR3 sequence: CASSYSTLAGEQYF. CDR3 DNA: TGTGCCAGCAGTTACTCGACTCTAGCGGGCGAGCAGTACTTC.

This clonotype has at least ten counts. The V gene is TRBV3-1, the J gene TRBJ2-5; D is undetermined. This CDR3 has 14 amino acids. The germline gives CDR1 LGHDT, CDR2 YNNKEL (reference sequence). With 0 bases removed from V and 2 bases from J, the gap between germline ends came to 7 bases. Here the CDR3 reads CASSQEGLQETQYF. The CDR3 DNA sequence: TGTGCCAGCAGCCAAGAAGGGTTACAAGAGACCCAGTACTTC.

The sample holds many counts of this clonotype. The chain has TRBV3-1 and TRBJ1-2; D remains unclear. Trimming took off 5 bases at V and 8 bases at J, with 12 bases between the two ends. Germline V CDR1 and CDR2: LGHDT, YNNKEL (reference sequence). CDR3 size: 12 residues. DNA for the CDR3: TGTGCCAGCAGCACGGGCCTCGGGGGCTACACCTTC. It is translated as CASSTGLGGYTF. Filled out from reference TRBV3-1 and TRBJ1-2, the complete variable domain reads DTAVSQTPKYLVTQMGNDKSIKCEQNLGHDTMYWYKQDSKKFLKIMFSYNNKELIINETVPNRFSPKSPDKAHLNLHINSLELGDSAVYFCASSTGLGGYTFGSGTRLTVV.

This clonotype was picked up a small number of times. J is TRBJ2-1 and V is TRBV3-1, with 9 bases lining up with TRBD2. This CDR3 comprises 16 residues. The V segment lost 3 bases and the J segment 7 bases; nucleotides outside the gene matches: 10. Germline lookup yields CDR1 LGHDT and CDR2 YNNKEL (reference sequence). CDR3 in amino acids: CASSHEAGGPRNEQFF. The CDR3 DNA reads TGTGCCAGCAGCCACGAGGCGGGAGGGCCCCGGAATGAGCAGTTCTTC.

The sample holds many counts of this clonotype. The chain combines TRBV5-1 with TRBJ2-1; 7 bases line up with TRBD2. The CDR3 spans 14 residues. Germline lookup yields CDR1 SGHRS and CDR2 YFSETQ. V was clipped by 4 bases and J by 6 bases; unmatched bases: 7. CDR3 amino acids: CASSPREAGNEQFF. DNA for the CDR3: TGCGCCAGCAGCCCTCGGGAGGCGGGCAATGAGCAGTTCTTC. The full variable domain, in which reference TRBV5-1 and TRBJ2-1 provide the parts outside the CDR3, is KAGVTQTPRYLIKTRGQQVTLSCSPISGHRSVSWYQQTPGQGLQFLFEYFSETQRNKGNFPGRFSGRQFSNSRSEMNVSTLELGDSALYLCASSPREAGNEQFFGPGTRLTVL.

Ten or more counts support this clonotype. V usage is TRBV7-2 and J usage is TRBJ2-5; D remains unclear. Trimming removed 5 bases at V and 3 bases at J, with 13 bases between. Germline assignment: CDR1 SGHTA and CDR2 FQGNSA. The CDR3 spans 14 residues. CDR3 loop: CASSPYVLKETQYF. The CDR3 DNA reads TGTGCCAGCAGCCCATACGTCTTAAAAGAGACCCAGTACTTC.

The chain uses TRBV3-1 and TRBJ2-1; TRBD1 might be the D (6 bases). The CDR3 runs 18 residues. V was trimmed by 0 bases and J by 0 bases, leaving 15 bases between them. The germline CDR1 and CDR2 sequences are LGHDT and YNNKEL (reference sequence). In nucleotides, the CDR3 is TGTGCCAGCAGCCAAGAAGGGTTAAGGGGGAGCTCCTACAATGAGCAGTTCTTC. Protein sequence: CASSQEGLRGSSYNEQFF.

This clonotype was observed a handful of times. V usage is TRBV6-6 and J usage is TRBJ2-7, with TRBD1 matching 9 bases. V dropped 0 bases and J dropped 1; count of bases not matched to a gene: 4. Looked up from germline, CDR1 is MNHNY and CDR2 is SVGAGI (reference sequence). The CDR3 contains 16 residues. The CDR3 region is CASSYSTGGLSYEQYF. Here the CDR3 DNA reads TGTGCCAGCAGTTACTCTACAGGGGGCCTATCCTACGAGCAGTACTTC.

This chain joins TRBV9 and TRBJ2-3; perhaps TRBD1 as D (5 bases). Germline V gene sequence: CDR1 SGDLS, CDR2 YYNGEE. V was clipped by 2 bases and J by 3 bases, with 10 bases between them. The CDR3 has 14 amino acids. CDR3 sequence: CASSVSRETDTQYF. CDR3 nucleotides: TGTGCCAGCAGCGTCTCCAGGGAAACAGATACGCAGTATTTT.

There are many counts of this clonotype. The chain recombines TRBV19 with TRBJ1-5; D perhaps matches TRBD1 (5 bases). Trimming took 6 bases from V and 3 from J, leaving 15 bases between them. The CDR3 runs 15 residues. The germline V gene encodes CDR1 LNHDA and CDR2 SQIVND (reference sequence). CDR3 loop: CASRAGTVTNQPQHF. The CDR3 DNA reads TGTGCCAGTAGAGCCGGGACCGTTACCAATCAGCCCCAGCATTTT.

This clonotype has a handful of counts. J is TRBJ1-6 and V is TRBV10-3; TRBD1 matches at 8 bases. The junction had 0 bases not matched to a gene; V was cut back by 2 bases and J by 6 bases. CDR1 is ENHRY, CDR2 SYGVKD, per germline. CDR3 length equals 14 residues. CDR3 DNA: TGTGCCATCAGTGAGGGACAGGGTAATTCACCCCTCCACTTT. It codes for CAISEGQGNSPLHF.

This clonotype has a count of ten or more. The genes are TRBV20-1 and TRBJ1-5, with a tentative D call TRBD1 (6 bases). The CDR3 has 15 amino acids. V dropped 6 bases and J dropped 0 bases, with 15 bases sitting between them. Germline CDR1 and CDR2: DFQATT and SNEGSKA (reference sequence). The DNA of the CDR3 is TGCAGTGCCAAGGACAGCTTAAATAGCAATCAGCCCCAGCATTTT. This encodes CSAKDSLNSNQPQHF.

The V gene is TRBV30, the J gene TRBJ2-7; 9 bases fit TRBD1. The CDR3 length is 14 residues. Per germline, CDR1 GTSNPN and CDR2 SVGIG (reference sequence). J lost 5 bases, V lost 4 bases, and 9 bases had no gene match. This chain's CDR3 is CAWMTGTGYHEQYF. For the CDR3, the DNA is TGTGCCTGGATGACCGGGACAGGGTACCACGAGCAGTACTTC.

This clonotype appeared many times. The rearrangement links TRBV30 to TRBJ1-6, with 9 nucleotides matching TRBD1. The CDR3 is 13 amino acids. Looked up from germline, CDR1 is GTSNPN and CDR2 is SVGIG (reference sequence). Trimming took 3 bases from V and 10 from J; bases not matched to a gene: 4. The CDR3 spells CAWRGQGGSPLHF. The CDR3 DNA sequence: TGTGCCTGGAGGGGACAGGGCGGGTCACCCCTCCACTTT. The whole variable domain, filled in from reference TRBV30 and TRBJ1-6, reads SQTIHQWPATLVQPVGSPLSLECTVEGTSNPNLYWYRQAAGRGLQLLFYSVGIGQISSEVPQNLSASRPQDRQFILSSKKLLLSDSGFYLCAWRGQGGSPLHFGNGTRLTVT.

The chain is built from TRBV19 and TRBJ1-6; no firm D call. The V gene's germline CDR1 is LNHDA and CDR2 SQIVND (reference sequence). V was cut by 5 bases and J by 8 bases, with 10 bases left in between. CDR3 length equals 13 residues. The CDR3 DNA follows: TGTGCCAGTAGTTTTTCCGAACATTCACCCCTCCACTTT. Protein sequence: CASSFSEHSPLHF. Combining the CDR3 with reference TRBV19 and TRBJ1-6 gives the whole variable domain DGGITQSPKYLFRKEGQNVTLSCEQNLNHDAMYWYRQDPGQGLRLIYYSQIVNDFQKGDIAEGYSVSREKKESFPLTVTSAQKNPTAFYLCASSFSEHSPLHFGNGTRLTVT.

This clonotype was recorded at least ten times. The CDR3 bases are TGCAGTGCTAGCCAGTCGTACTATAGCAATCAGCCCCAGCATTTT. Translated: CSASQSYYSNQPQHF. The chain is built from TRBV20-1 and TRBJ1-5, with D unresolved. V lost 3 bases and J lost 0, with 12 bases in between. The germline V gene has CDR1 DFQATT and CDR2 SNEGSKA (reference sequence). The CDR3 consists of 15 residues.

The sample holds many counts of this clonotype. The CDR3 spells CSAVGSERTEAFF. DNA for the CDR3: TGCAGTGCGGTGGGGAGCGAACGGACTGAAGCTTTCTTT. The chain uses TRBV20-1 and TRBJ1-1, with D unresolved. Trimming removed 6 bases at V and 5 bases at J, with 16 bases between. The V gene's germline CDR1 is DFQATT and CDR2 SNEGSKA (reference sequence). This CDR3 spans 13 amino acids.

There are a few counts of this clonotype. The chain's CDR3 is CASSLVTDSKQFF. CDR3 nucleotides: TGTGCCAGCAGCTTAGTGACAGACAGTAAGCAGTTCTTC. The genes are TRBV11-3 and TRBJ2-1, with D perhaps matching TRBD1 (5 bases). CDR1 SGHNT and CDR2 YENEEA come from the germline V gene. V was cut by 1 base and J by 11 bases, with 12 bases left in between. The CDR3 has 13 residues. The full variable domain, with the rest looked up from reference TRBV11-3 and TRBJ2-1, is EAGVVQSPRYKIIEKKQPVAFWCNPISGHNTLYWYLQNLGQGPELLIRYENEEAVDDSQLPKDRFSAERLKGVDSTLKIQPAELGDSAVYLCASSLVTDSKQFFGPGTRLTVL.

The rearrangement links TRBV12-5 to TRBJ2-6; 8 bases match TRBD1. Germline CDR1 reads LGHNT; CDR2 reads FRNRAP. The length of the CDR3 is 15 residues. V trimming: 6 bases; J trimming: 4 bases; junction bases outside the gene matches: 5. CDR3 sequence (DNA): TGTGCTAGTGGCCCAGGGGGCGCCGGGGCCAACGTCCTGACTTTC. It is translated as CASGPGGAGANVLTF.

This clonotype was picked up a small number of times. This chain connects TRBV6-1 to TRBJ1-2, with 8 bases fitting TRBD1. The V gene end was trimmed by 10 bases and the J gene end by 3 bases; junction bases not matched to a gene: 4. The V gene's germline CDR1 is MNHNS and CDR2 SASEGT. The CDR3 contains 12 residues. CDR3 protein: CATRQGHYGYTF. Written as DNA, the CDR3 is TGTGCCACCAGACAGGGGCACTATGGCTACACCTTC.

With respect to this clonotype: A clone one base away is much larger, so this may be a read error. This chain joins TRBV5-1 and TRBJ1-2; D may be TRBD1 (5 bases). Germline V lookup: CDR1 SGHRS, CDR2 YFSETQ. The ends were cut back, 4 bases at V and 6 bases at J, with 13 bases in the middle. The CDR3 consists of 13 residues. CDR3 sequence (DNA): TGCGCCAGCAGCCGGGGGGAGAACGATGGCTACACCTTC. Translated, it gives CASSRGENDGYTF.

In this sample, this clonotype turned up many times. This chain links TRBV2 with TRBJ2-5, with TRBD2 identical over 7 bases. CDR3 length equals 15 residues. The V gene end was trimmed by 4 bases and the J gene end by 5 bases; junction bases not matched to a gene: 10. CDR1 is SNHLY and CDR2 is FYNNEI in the germline V gene. CDR3 residues: CASSGNGGSRETQYF. CDR3 bases: TGTGCCAGCAGTGGTAATGGCGGGAGCCGGGAGACCCAGTACTTC.

The rearrangement links TRBV5-1 to TRBJ1-6, with D unresolved. The CDR3 loop spans 14 amino acids. The V gene's germline CDR1 is SGHRS and CDR2 YFSETQ. V lost 4 bases to trimming and J lost 9 bases, with 14 bases between them. Here the CDR3 DNA reads TGCGCCAGCAGCGCCGTTTCGGGTTCTTCACCCCTCCACTTT. It translates to CASSAVSGSSPLHF.

CDR3 bases: TGTGCCAGCAGCTTGGAGGCCAGGATACAAGAGACCCAGTACTTC. Translated, it gives CASSLEARIQETQYF. V gene TRBV5-5 combines with J gene TRBJ2-5; D remains ambiguous. Trimming took 0 bases from V and 2 from J, leaving 11 bases between them. This CDR3 has 15 residues. Germline CDR1 SGHKS, CDR2 YYEKEE (reference sequence).

The chain is built from TRBV5-4 and TRBJ2-5; D is possibly TRBD1 (7 bases). Looked up from germline, CDR1 is SGHNT and CDR2 is YYREEE (reference sequence). This CDR3 has 14 residues. V was cut by 1 base and J by 4 bases, with 11 bases left in between. The CDR3 sequence: CASSLPGGGETQYF. DNA for the CDR3: TGTGCCAGCAGCTTGCCAGGGGGAGGAGAGACCCAGTACTTC.

This clonotype occurred many times. CDR3: CASSSPDEAFF. In nucleotides, the CDR3 is TGTGCCAGCAGCTCCCCAGATGAAGCTTTCTTT. This chain joins TRBV7-8 and TRBJ1-1; D not resolved. Germline loops: CDR1 SGHVS, CDR2 FQNEAQ. The CDR3 covers 11 residues. V shed 4 bases and J shed 7 bases, with 7 bases lying between them.